Listed below are T cell receptor beta chains from one sample, sequenced in a study of T cell responses to AZD1222 COVID-19 vaccine. Repertoires were generated with immunoSEQ multiplex PCR, while TCRdb's copy carries only in-frame clones and drops some. Among over 95,000 clones listed, just under 90% were seen once. The material was peripheral blood, obtained on day 0 of AZD1222 vaccination. The receptors stem from an adult in good health. CDR3s include the opening cysteine and the closing phenylalanine or tryptophan. Fields, in order: J gene, clone size, V gene, CDR3 protein. Clone size appears in some rows only: once, few, many, or a class for an expanded clone.

>TRBJ2-1|-|TRBV28
CASRRVGASSYNEQFF
>TRBJ2-1|-|TRBV2
CASSDRNEQFF
>TRBJ1-2|-|TRBV5-4
CASSSKRQGGMGYTF
>TRBJ2-7|-|TRBV28
CASKMDRIHEQYF
>TRBJ2-5|-|TRBV1
CTSSQVMASGSQKTQYF
>TRBJ2-5|-|TRBV2
CASRRTGGETQYF
>TRBJ1-1|-|TRBV30
CAWDRPNTEAFF
>TRBJ2-5|once|TRBV28
CASSFLETQYF
>TRBJ1-5|-|TRBV29-1
CSVEDHEGQPQHF
>TRBJ2-1|-|TRBV20-1
CSASRDRASYNEQFF
>TRBJ1-1|-|TRBV30
CAWTQQGGTEAFF
>TRBJ2-2|-|TRBV9
CASSVGRVGTGELFF
>TRBJ2-7|once|TRBV19
CASSTLAGVYEQYF
>TRBJ2-1|-|TRBV27
CASSLIAAGEGNEQFF
>TRBJ1-1|-|TRBV7-3
CASSSRQGTEAFF
>TRBJ2-5|-|TRBV10-3
CAISRGLTETQYF
>TRBJ2-3|-|TRBV28
CASSFSAGGLDTQYF
>TRBJ2-1|-|TRBV29-1
CSGGTSGPTAANEQFF
>TRBJ1-4|-|TRBV30
CAWSETREKLFF
>TRBJ1-1|-|TRBV6-6
CASSSPQMNTEAFF
>TRBJ2-1|few|TRBV7-2
CASSRLNEQFF
>TRBJ2-5|-|TRBV18
CASSRGTLRVETQYF
>TRBJ1-6|-|TRBV5-1
CASSLDIQGLGSPLHF
>TRBJ1-1|-|TRBV28
CASSLSGIVAEAFF
>TRBJ2-3|-|TRBV19
CARRQGNHRTDTQYF
>TRBJ1-5|-|TRBV9
CASSVSKFNQPQHF
>TRBJ1-2|-|TRBV6-2/TRBV6-3
CASSYSRDGGYTF
>TRBJ1-2|-|TRBV5-4
CASSGGGSNYGYTF
>TRBJ1-2|-|TRBV10-3
CAISESGGFPDGYTF
>TRBJ2-1|-|TRBV6-2/TRBV6-3
CASSYTKAGTQQVNEQFF
>TRBJ1-3|few|TRBV18
CASSATGGLNTIYF
>TRBJ2-1|-|TRBV28
CASIQSGSGRWGEQFF
>TRBJ1-2|-|TRBV25-1
CASSEKGSSYGYTF
>TRBJ2-5|-|TRBV5-1
CASSFQGRQETQYF
>TRBJ1-4|-|TRBV5-1
CASSLGSGEKLFF
>TRBJ1-2|-|TRBV6-5
CASSRRTGGGYGYTF
>TRBJ2-1|-|TRBV28
CASRGGNEQFF
>TRBJ2-2|-|TRBV5-5
CASSPKDRGNTGELFF
>TRBJ2-1|-|TRBV5-6
CASSLRKYEQFF
>TRBJ1-6|-|TRBV7-9
CASSRSDNSPLHF
>TRBJ2-3|-|TRBV5-1
CASSSTGGRTDTQYF
>TRBJ2-1|-|TRBV18
CASSHLSGKGSYNEQFF
>TRBJ2-3|-|TRBV29-1
CSVARLAGEDTQYF
>TRBJ1-6|-|TRBV27
CASSLVLVGSVSPLHF
>TRBJ2-5|-|TRBV6-2/TRBV6-3
CASSTRLQETQYF
>TRBJ2-1|-|TRBV19
CASSTASSMFQFF
>TRBJ2-2|once|TRBV28
CASRTSGNTGELFF
>TRBJ2-1|-|TRBV2
CASSETRGHEQFF
>TRBJ2-1|once|TRBV19
CASSPRDRGYNEQFF
>TRBJ2-5|-|TRBV27
CASSFLTAYQETQYF
>TRBJ2-2|once|TRBV14
CASSANLAGELFF